These 11 T cell receptor beta chains were all obtained from the same sample, sequenced in a study of T cells in Graves' hyperthyroidism and ophthalmopathy. Amplified TCR beta CDR3 regions came from RNA transcripts. The TCR CDR3 was amplified in a first-round RT-PCR using the HTBI primer set. MiXCR was run by TCRdb on the multiplex PCR reads, yielding one entry per CDR3 protein. The sample consists of around 250,000 distinct CDR3 sequences, 13% to 15% of them appearing once. Material: blood. These receptors were taken from a woman aged 35 to 49 with Graves' hyperthyroidism that later progressed to Graves' ophthalmopathy.

The chain employs TRBV2 and TRBJ2-5; D is possibly TRBD1 or TRBD2 (5 bases each). The CDR3 extends over 14 amino acids. Per germline, CDR1 SNHLY and CDR2 FYNNEI. V lost 5 bases, J lost 5 bases, and 15 bases lay in between. The chain's CDR3 is CASSITRGGETQYF. CDR3 DNA: TGTGCCAGCAGTATTACGAGGGGCGGGGAGACCCAGTACTTC.

This clonotype was detected only a few times. The chain joins TRBV10-1 to TRBJ2-1; 10 nucleotides line up with TRBD2. The CDR3 has 14 amino acids. Per germline, CDR1 WNHNN and CDR2 SYGVQD (reference sequence). Unmatched junction bases numbered 6, after V lost 7 bases and J lost 6 bases. The CDR3 spells CASTPSGRSNEQFF. CDR3 coding DNA: TGCGCCAGCACGCCTAGCGGGAGATCCAATGAGCAGTTCTTC.

The gene calls are TRBV6-1 and TRBJ2-6, with TRBD1 matching over 7 bases. The germline V gene encodes CDR1 MNHNS and CDR2 SASEGT. The CDR3 extends over 18 amino acids. Losses at the gene ends were 2 bases for V and 1 base for J; bases not matched to a gene: 8. DNA of the CDR3: TGTGCCAGCAGTGAACAGTCGGGACAGCCATCTGGGGCCAACGTCCTGACTTTC. This encodes CASSEQSGQPSGANVLTF.

The table lists this clonotype with many counts. This chain joins TRBV6-1 and TRBJ2-1; 8 nucleotides line up with TRBD1. The CDR3 runs 16 residues. Germline CDR1 reads MNHNS; CDR2 reads SASEGT. The ends lost 6 bases at V and 3 bases at J; junction bases unmatched: 10. For the CDR3, the DNA is TGTGCCAGCAGGCTCAACAGGGGGACTGTCTACAATGAGCAGTTCTTC. This codes for CASRLNRGTVYNEQFF.

This clonotype was picked up many times. The CDR3 sequence: CATSRDPGLDYNEQFF. In DNA form, the CDR3 reads TGTGCCACCAGCAGAGATCCGGGACTTGATTACAATGAGCAGTTCTTC. This rearrangement joins TRBV15 to TRBJ2-1; the D gene is possibly TRBD2 (6 bases). In germline, CDR1 is LNHNV, CDR2 YYDKDF (reference sequence). Trimming pared 0 bases from V and 4 bases from J, leaving 13 bases between. The CDR3 totals 16 residues. The variable domain in full, completed from reference TRBV15 and TRBJ2-1, reads DAMVIQNPRYQVTQFGKPVTLSCSQTLNHNVMYWYQQKSSQAPKLLFHYYDKDFNNEADTPDNFQSRRPNTSFCFLDIRSPGLGDTAMYLCATSRDPGLDYNEQFFGPGTRLTVL.

This clonotype appeared a few times. This may stem from a read error, because a much larger clone lies one nucleotide away. This chain connects TRBV28 to TRBJ2-1, with D perhaps matching TRBD2 (6 bases). CDR1 is MDHEN and CDR2 is SYDVKM in the germline V gene. Trimming removed 5 bases at V and 10 bases at J, with 15 bases between. This CDR3 is 13 amino acids long. CDR3: CASSLETRIEQFF. The CDR3, as DNA: TGTGCCAGCAGTCTCGAGACTAGAATCGAGCAGTTCTTC.

The chain employs TRBV28 and TRBJ2-5; 9 bases match TRBD2. Germline trimming cut 3 bases from V and 2 bases from J; bases unmatched to any gene: 7. This CDR3 is 16 amino acids long. Germline V CDR1 and CDR2: MDHEN, SYDVKM. Here the CDR3 DNA reads TGTGCCAGCAGTTTTGGTCTAGCGGGAATACAAGAGACCCAGTACTTC. It yields the protein CASSFGLAGIQETQYF.

This clonotype was observed at least ten times. The rearrangement links TRBV19 to TRBJ2-3, with a tentative D call TRBD1 (6 bases). Trimming took off 3 bases at V and 3 bases at J, with 22 bases between the two ends. Germline V gene lookup returns CDR1 LNHDA and CDR2 SQIVND (reference sequence). The CDR3 is made up of 18 amino acids. CDR3 in amino acids: CASSMHPWGPRGTDTQYF. In nucleotides, the CDR3 is TGTGCCAGTAGTATGCACCCTTGGGGGCCGAGGGGGACAGATACGCAGTATTTT.

This clonotype was seen at least ten times. One end of the junction does not line up with germline, which may come from a read error. The rearrangement uses TRBV11-3 and TRBJ2-5; D perhaps matches TRBD2 (6 bases). CDR3 length: 15 amino acids. Germline lookup yields CDR1 SGHNT and CDR2 YENEEA. The CDR3 DNA follows: TGTGCCAGCGGCTTAGACGGGGCCCTCGGGGGGACCCAGTACTTC. Amino acids: CASGLDGALGGTQYF.

This clonotype has ten or more counts. The J gene is TRBJ2-7, the V gene TRBV7-9, with D tentatively TRBD1 (6 bases). The V end was cut by 5 bases, the J end by 5 bases, with 19 bases between. CDR1 and CDR2 from the germline V gene are SEHNR and FQNEAQ (reference sequence). The CDR3 is 15 amino acids. The CDR3 loop is CASSGLGGPLHEQYF. CDR3 sequence (DNA): TGTGCCAGCAGCGGGTTAGGGGGACCCCTCCACGAGCAGTACTTC.

This clonotype was observed many times. The rearrangement uses TRBV5-1 and TRBJ2-7, with a weak D call TRBD2 (6 bases). The CDR3 loop spans 15 amino acids. The V gene's germline CDR1 is SGHRS and CDR2 YFSETQ. V dropped 0 bases and J dropped 4 bases, with 14 bases sitting between them. The CDR3 nucleotides are TGCGCCAGCAGCTTGGGAAGCGGGTACCCATACGAGCAGTACTTC. As protein: CASSLGSGYPYEQYF.